The sequence of this TCR beta chain was determined in a study of T-cell reconstitution after alpha-beta-depleted transplantation in children. Using unique molecular identifiers, the investigators prepared the TCRbeta library. MiXCR was run by TCRdb on the PCR reads, yielding one entry per CDR3 protein. The repertoire holds approximately 220,000 distinct CDR3 sequences, with roughly 18% as singletons. This CDR3 spans 17 amino acids. The germline CDR1 and CDR2 sequences are LGHNA and YNFKEQ. V was shortened by 1 base and J by 0 bases, with 15 bases between the two germline ends. This clonotype turned up a few times.

This sequence joins TRBV4-2 and TRBJ1-1, with TRBD1 as a possible D gene (5 bases). Sequenced material: PBMCs, mostly from graft donor cells, taken 360 days after TCRalphabeta/CD19-depleted stem cell transplant. The origin of this receptor is a male patient between 2 and 9 years old who had a stem cell transplant for acute lymphoblastic leukemia, so the T cells may come from the graft donor. The CDR3 sequence is CASSQVPAGGVNTEAFF. The DNA for the CDR3 is TGTGCCAGCAGCCAAGTTCCCGCGGGGGGTGTGAACACTGAAGCTTTCTTT.